The rows below give T cell receptor beta chains drawn from one sample of a study of shared clonotypes between healthy human individuals. Produced via immunoSEQ multiplex PCR; TCRdb's table is partial and in-frame only. This table has around 1,000,000 clones, 77% appearing once. Sample: memory CD4+ T cells from PBMCs. These receptors were obtained from a man between 18 and 29 years old in good health. Some clones in this sample may be carry-over from other donors' samples. The CDR3 runs from the conserved cysteine through the conserved F or W. The D gene is left open where the match is weak. Clone size appears in some rows only: once, few, many, or a class for an expanded clone.

j_call v_call clone_size d_call cdr3_aa cdr3_nt
TRBJ1-4 TRBV2 NA NA CASLRRGTHHSEKLFF TGTGCCAGCCTCAGGAGGGGGACCCACCACTCCGAAAAACTGTTTTTT
TRBJ1-2 TRBV27 NA NA CASTSHGGGPFNYGYTF TGTGCCAGCACCTCTCACGGGGGGGGGCCGTTCAACTATGGCTACACCTTC
TRBJ1-2 TRBV6-6 once TRBD1 CASSLGQLYGYTF TGTGCCAGCAGCCTGGGACAGCTATATGGCTACACCTTC
TRBJ2-6 TRBV6-1 NA NA CASSEAGRFGANVLTF TGTGCCAGCAGTGAAGCGGGCCGCTTTGGGGCCAACGTCCTGACTTTC
TRBJ2-7 TRBV20-1 NA TRBD1 CSASDRAEQYF TGCAGTGCCTCGGACAGGGCCGAGCAGTACTTC
TRBJ1-3 TRBV7-9 few NA CASSPDTSPNTIYF TGTGCCAGCAGCCCTGATACTTCGCCAAACACCATATATTTT
TRBJ1-2 TRBV6-5 NA TRBD1 CASRLGQGPYGYTF TGTGCCAGCAGACTGGGACAGGGGCCTTATGGCTACACCTTC
TRBJ2-7 TRBV11-3 NA NA CASSLEVLVITNYEQYF TGTGCCAGCAGCTTAGAGGTGTTGGTTATCACTAACTACGAGCAGTACTTC
TRBJ2-2 TRBV7-9 NA NA CASSPSGGGAVGELFF TGTGCCAGCAGCCCTTCTGGTGGGGGTGCGGTCGGGGAGCTGTTTTTT
TRBJ2-5 TRBV6-1 NA TRBD1 CASSERDSILRKYF TGTGCCAGCAGTGAACGGGACAGTATTTTGCGAAAGTACTTC
TRBJ2-7 TRBV5-4 NA TRBD1 CASSYGPTGGVYEQYF TGTGCCAGCAGCTACGGGCCGACAGGGGGTGTCTACGAGCAGTACTTC
TRBJ2-7 TRBV5-4 NA TRBD2 CASSLGTSGLGQYF TGTGCCAGCAGCTTGGGGACTAGCGGGCTCGGGCAGTACTTC
TRBJ2-1 TRBV18 NA NA CASSHTASSEGNEQFF TGTGCCAGCTCACACACAGCCTCCAGCGAGGGCAATGAGCAGTTCTTC
TRBJ2-1 TRBV29-1 NA TRBD2 CSVDSGSDNEQFF TGCAGCGTTGATAGCGGGAGTGACAATGAGCAGTTCTTC
TRBJ2-7 TRBV5-1 NA NA CASSLDSHSYEQYF TGCGCCAGCAGCTTGGACTCGCACTCCTACGAGCAGTACTTC
TRBJ2-6 TRBV5-1 NA NA CASSFTASPGANVLTF TGCGCCAGCAGCTTCACCGCCTCCCCCGGGGCCAACGTCCTGACTTTC
TRBJ1-2 TRBV6-6 NA TRBD1 CASRADRGRLGYTF TGTGCCAGCAGAGCGGACAGGGGGCGTCTGGGCTACACCTTC
TRBJ1-2 TRBV4-1 NA NA CASSQEAARGSTQYGYTF TGCGCCAGCAGCCAAGAGGCTGCTCGGGGGTCCACCCAATATGGCTACACCTTC
TRBJ2-2 TRBV25-1 NA NA CASMQRDGSYTGELFF TGTGCCAGCATGCAGAGAGACGGATCATACACCGGGGAGCTGTTTTTT
TRBJ2-1 TRBV7-2 once NA CASSLAWRRSYNEQFF TGTGCCAGCAGCTTAGCCTGGAGGAGGTCCTACAATGAGCAGTTCTTC
TRBJ2-7 TRBV6-5 NA TRBD2 CASSYGGDFYEQYF TGTGCCAGCAGTTACGGGGGGGACTTTTACGAGCAGTACTTC
TRBJ2-1 TRBV7-9 NA NA CAGLGGSSGPAYNEQFF TGTGCCGGCCTTGGGGGTTCGAGCGGTCCCGCCTACAATGAGCAGTTCTTC
TRBJ2-3 TRBV7-3 NA TRBD2 CASSLNLAGSTDTQYF TGTGCCAGCAGCTTAAATCTAGCGGGGAGCACAGATACGCAGTATTTT
TRBJ1-1 TRBV20-1 NA NA CSVGGQVEAFF TGCAGTGTGGGGGGGCAAGTTGAAGCTTTCTTT
TRBJ2-1 TRBV11-2 many TRBD2 CASSLGWAGVYNEQFF TGTGCCAGCAGCTTAGGTTGGGCGGGAGTCTACAATGAGCAGTTCTTC
TRBJ2-7 TRBV5-5 few TRBD1 CASSLWFHRGIEQYF TGTGCCAGCAGCTTGTGGTTTCACAGGGGAATCGAGCAGTACTTC
TRBJ2-7 TRBV28 NA TRBD1 CASSTTGDATYEQYF TGTGCCAGCAGTACTACAGGGGATGCTACCTACGAGCAGTACTTC
TRBJ1-1 TRBV27 few NA CASSTPGRTEAFF TGTGCCAGCAGTACCCCAGGGCGGACTGAAGCTTTCTTT
TRBJ1-1 TRBV10-3 NA NA CAISGGTTAFF TGTGCCATCAGTGGCGGGACTACTGCTTTCTTT
TRBJ2-7 TRBV4-2 many TRBD2 CASSQEVGTSGRGFYEQYF TGTGCCAGCAGCCAAGAGGTCGGGACTAGCGGGAGGGGTTTCTACGAGCAGTACTTC
TRBJ2-5 TRBV5-8 NA NA CASSLGTAFQETQYF TGTGCCAGCAGCTTGGGGACAGCGTTTCAAGAGACCCAGTACTTC
TRBJ1-1 TRBV6-6 once NA CASSPGRPTWAFF TGTGCCAGCAGTCCCGGTAGGCCCACGTGGGCTTTCTTT
TRBJ2-3 TRBV5-6 NA TRBD1 CASSRLLGQFTDTQYF TGTGCCAGCAGCCGCCTTCTGGGACAGTTCACAGATACGCAGTATTTT
TRBJ1-3 TRBV28 NA NA CASSLRVTGNTIYF TGTGCCAGCAGTCTCAGGGTAACGGGAAACACCATATATTTT
TRBJ1-1 TRBV5-4 NA NA CAGRLRARGGTEAFF TGTGCCGGCAGGCTACGGGCACGGGGAGGCACTGAAGCTTTCTTT
TRBJ1-5 TRBV15 NA NA CATRTGDNQPQHF TGTGCCACCAGGACAGGTGACAATCAGCCCCAGCATTTT
TRBJ2-7 TRBV5-6 few NA CASSFRRPGPPYEQYF TGTGCCAGCAGCTTCAGGCGGCCAGGACCTCCCTACGAGCAGTACTTC
TRBJ2-6 TRBV19 NA TRBD1 CASPGTGITGANVLTF TGTGCCAGCCCTGGGACAGGTATCACTGGGGCCAACGTCCTGACTTTC
TRBJ2-5 TRBV4-1 NA NA CASSQDNRAERIETQYF TGCGCCAGCAGCCAAGATAACAGAGCCGAGCGGATAGAGACCCAGTACTTC
TRBJ1-5 TRBV10-3 few NA CAISATNSNQPQHF TGTGCCATCAGTGCGACAAATAGCAATCAGCCCCAGCATTTT
TRBJ2-2 TRBV5-4 NA NA CASSIGINTGELFF TGTGCCAGCAGTATCGGGATAAACACCGGGGAGCTGTTTTTT
TRBJ1-2 TRBV11-2 few TRBD1 CASSSLTGGAGGYTF TGTGCCAGCAGCTCCCTAACAGGGGGCGCTGGAGGCTACACCTTC
TRBJ2-1 TRBV7-3 few TRBD2 CASSSLGLAANEQFF TGTGCCAGCAGCTCATTGGGACTAGCGGCTAATGAGCAGTTCTTC
TRBJ1-2 TRBV9 NA TRBD1 CASSAFNRGNGYTF TGTGCCAGCAGCGCATTCAACAGGGGAAATGGCTACACCTTC
TRBJ2-1 TRBV11-2 many NA CASSSNPMGGQFF TGTGCCAGCAGCTCCAACCCAATGGGCGGGCAGTTCTTC
TRBJ1-3 TRBV13 NA NA CASSLIREGALSGNTIYF TGTGCCAGCAGCTTGATTCGGGAAGGAGCCCTCTCTGGAAACACCATATATTTT
TRBJ2-7 TRBV19 NA NA CASSIEGNHEQYF TGTGCCAGTAGTATAGAGGGTAACCACGAGCAGTACTTC
TRBJ1-2 TRBV6-5 NA NA CASRKTNYGYTF TGTGCCAGCAGGAAAACCAACTATGGCTACACCTTC
TRBJ2-1 TRBV5-1 once NA CASSSGTQIYNEQFF TGCGCCAGCAGCTCCGGGACACAAATTTACAATGAGCAGTTCTTC
TRBJ2-1 TRBV5-1 NA TRBD2 CASSAIAGGAGEQFF TGCGCCAGCAGCGCTATAGCGGGAGGGGCAGGTGAGCAGTTCTTC
TRBJ2-2 TRBV7-3 NA NA CASSTGNTGELFF TGTGCCAGCAGCACCGGGAACACCGGGGAGCTGTTTTTT
TRBJ1-1 TRBV10-3 many NA CAIRRIQGTNTEAFF TGTGCCATCAGGAGAATACAGGGAACAAACACTGAAGCTTTCTTT
TRBJ2-5 TRBV2 few NA CASSATLPQETQYF TGTGCCAGCAGTGCTACACTTCCCCAAGAGACCCAGTACTTC
TRBJ2-5 TRBV6-6 NA NA CASSYHSAPTQYF TGTGCCAGCAGTTACCACTCGGCTCCGACCCAGTACTTC
TRBJ1-1 TRBV29-1 few NA CSAGPKTGGNTEAFF TGCAGCGCCGGGCCCAAGACAGGCGGGAACACTGAAGCTTTCTTT
TRBJ2-1 TRBV5-4 NA TRBD2 CASSSQTTGTSGRNEQFF TGTGCCAGCAGCTCTCAAACGACCGGGACTAGCGGGAGAAATGAGCAGTTCTTC
TRBJ2-1 TRBV11-1 NA NA CASSSRGLGNEQFF TGTGCCAGCAGCTCGAGGGGGTTGGGAAATGAGCAGTTCTTC
TRBJ2-1 TRBV6-6 once NA CASIGGATYNEQFF TGTGCCAGCATAGGTGGGGCGACCTACAATGAGCAGTTCTTC
TRBJ2-2 TRBV19 NA NA CASSIVGNPTGELFF TGTGCCAGTAGTATAGTCGGGAACCCCACCGGGGAGCTGTTTTTT
TRBJ2-2 TRBV5-6 NA NA CASSFNLAGIALGELFF TGTGCCAGCAGCTTTAATCTCGCCGGGATTGCACTCGGGGAGCTGTTTTTT